The 14 T cell receptor beta chains in this list originate from one sample, sequenced in a study of CD8+CD57+ T cells in acquired aplastic anemia. Patients picked for sequencing had shown CD8+CD57+ cell expansion detected by flow cytometry. TCR beta VDJ and CDR3 profiles were obtained from a genomic DNA template. TCRdb used MiXCR to reprocess the reads, holding one entry per CDR3 protein. The sample has under 350,000 distinct CDR3 sequences; 50% to 65% are singletons. Sequencing was carried out using sorted CD4+, CD8+, or CD8+CD57+ T cells (not recorded which) from PBMCs. The receptor source for this set is a human donor with aplastic anemia.

This clonotype has a count of ten or more. The chain links TRBV19 to TRBJ2-3, with TRBD2 matching over 9 bases. Germline lookup yields CDR1 LNHDA and CDR2 SQIVND (reference sequence). V lost 4 bases and J lost 4; bases outside the gene matches: 9. This CDR3 region has 16 residues. In DNA, the CDR3 is TGTGCCAGTAGTACGATTGCGGGAGGGTCCCCAGATACGCAGTATTTT. Translating gives CASSTIAGGSPDTQYF.

The chain uses TRBV24-1 and TRBJ1-5, with a weak D call TRBD1 (5 bases). Looked up from germline, CDR1 is KGHDR and CDR2 is SFDVKD. CDR3 size: 14 residues. Trimming took off 5 bases at V and 11 bases at J, with 18 bases between the two ends. The CDR3 region is CATSATDNFLSQHF. For the CDR3, the DNA is TGTGCCACCAGTGCGACAGATAACTTTCTTTCCCAGCATTTT.

This clonotype came up once. V is TRBV7-2 and J is TRBJ2-1; D gene uncertain. V lost 3 bases to trimming and J lost 1 base, with 7 bases between them. The CDR3 is made up of 14 amino acids. CDR1 is SGHTA and CDR2 is FQGNSA in the germline V gene. This chain's CDR3 is CASSFSPSYNEQFF. The CDR3 DNA is TGTGCCAGCAGCTTCAGCCCTTCCTACAATGAGCAGTTCTTC.

This clonotype was counted ten times or more. The rearrangement links TRBV20-1 to TRBJ2-3; a weak D match, TRBD2 (6 bases). There are 13 residues in the CDR3. The germline gives CDR1 DFQATT, CDR2 SNEGSKA (reference sequence). V dropped 6 bases and J dropped 1 base, with 11 bases sitting between them. The CDR3 region has the DNA TGCAGTGCCAGACGCGGGGGCACAGATACGCAGTATTTT. Its translation: CSARRGGTDTQYF.

This chain joins TRBV29-1 and TRBJ2-3, with D unclear. The CDR3 is 9 amino acids. Germline V gene lookup returns CDR1 SQVTM and CDR2 ANQGSEA. V was clipped by 8 bases and J by 8 bases, with 8 bases between them. In nucleotides, the CDR3 is TGCAGCTTCGGGTTTACGCAGTATTTT. Its protein product is CSFGFTQYF.

This clonotype was counted only a few times. CDR3 sequence (DNA): TGTGCCAGCAACGTAGGGCCAGATACGCAGTATTTT. Amino acid sequence: CASNVGPDTQYF. The rearrangement links TRBV2 to TRBJ2-3; D uncertain. The germline CDR1 and CDR2 sequences are SNHLY and FYNNEI. The CDR3 loop spans 12 amino acids. The V and J ends lost 7 bases and 4 bases respectively, with 9 bases between them.

The sample holds many counts of this clonotype. The chain joins TRBV5-1 to TRBJ2-7; 11 bases align to TRBD1. The V gene's germline CDR1 is SGHRS and CDR2 YFSETQ. The CDR3 contains 17 residues. V gave up 4 bases and J gave up 5 bases; unmatched junction bases: 14. The chain's CDR3 is CASSIRSQDRGPHEQYF. In DNA, the CDR3 is TGCGCCAGCAGCATACGATCGCAGGACAGGGGGCCCCACGAGCAGTACTTC.

About this clonotype: Being one base from a much bigger clone, this may be a read error. The genes are TRBV19 and TRBJ2-1; 7 nucleotides line up with TRBD2. Looked up from germline, CDR1 is LNHDA and CDR2 is SQIVND (reference sequence). The CDR3 totals 16 residues. Here the CDR3 reads CASSIQRGYSYNEQLF. CDR3 nucleotide sequence: TGTGCCAGTAGTATTCAGCGGGGTTATTCCTACAATGAGCAGCTCTTC.

This clonotype was detected many times. V usage is TRBV7-2 and J usage is TRBJ2-3; tentative D call: TRBD2 (6 bases). Germline CDR1 SGHTA, CDR2 FQGNSA. The CDR3 covers 15 residues. The ends were cut back, 5 bases at V and 5 bases at J, with 17 bases in the middle. CDR3 nucleotides: TGTGCCAGCAGCCCCCCCTTTGCTAGCGAAGATACGCAGTATTTT. This encodes CASSPPFASEDTQYF.

CDR3 in DNA: TGTGCCATCAGCCCTGGGACTTACCGCTCTGGGGCCAACGTCCTGACTTTC. The encoded protein is CAISPGTYRSGANVLTF. The rearrangement links TRBV10-3 to TRBJ2-6; TRBD2 might be the D (6 bases). Germline V lookup: CDR1 ENHRY, CDR2 SYGVKD. V lost 6 bases and J lost 0, with 15 bases in between. CDR3 size: 17 residues.

This clonotype was picked up a small number of times. The chain has TRBV15 and TRBJ1-2; D not resolved. Germline V CDR1 and CDR2: LNHNV, YYDKDF (reference sequence). The CDR3 extends over 13 amino acids. V was pared by 1 base and J by 7 bases, with 10 bases between. CDR3 in amino acids: CATSRVGVAGYTF. The CDR3 nucleotides are TGTGCCACCAGCAGAGTTGGGGTGGCTGGCTACACCTTC.

This sequence joins TRBV7-9 and TRBJ2-7, with 8 bases aligning to TRBD2. V gave up 1 base and J gave up 2 bases; unmatched junction bases: 10. Looked up from germline, CDR1 is SEHNR and CDR2 is FQNEAQ (reference sequence). CDR3 length: 17 residues. The CDR3 region has the DNA TGTGCCAGCAGCTTAGTCGGGGGGGCTCCAACCCCCTACGAGCAGTACTTC. Translating gives CASSLVGGAPTPYEQYF.

This clonotype appeared many times. V is TRBV19 and J is TRBJ2-4; perhaps TRBD1 as D (6 bases). The germline V gene encodes CDR1 LNHDA and CDR2 SQIVND (reference sequence). This CDR3 comprises 15 residues. V dropped 7 bases and J dropped 2 bases, with 15 bases sitting between them. In DNA, the CDR3 is TGTGCCAGTATGGGACAATCCCAAACCAAAAACATTCAGTACTTC. Amino acids: CASMGQSQTKNIQYF.

This clonotype was seen ten or more times. J is TRBJ1-6 and V is TRBV6-1; D possibly corresponds to TRBD1 (6 bases). The CDR3 loop spans 18 amino acids. V lost 1 base to trimming and J lost 7 bases, with 20 bases between them. Germline CDR1 and CDR2: MNHNS and SASEGT. The CDR3 region is CASSEVFYRVAENSPLHF. The CDR3, as DNA: TGTGCCAGCAGTGAAGTGTTTTACAGGGTCGCAGAAAATTCACCCCTCCACTTT.